This entry concerns a single T cell receptor beta chain. The antigen remains unidentified. These data originate in a study of vaccination and CD4 T cells after COVID-19. As for treatment: roughly 11-day PBMC culture with coronavirus spike peptide pools or control peptides (ViraFEST assay). Researchers used the Oncomine TCR Beta short-read assay to sequence DNA from cultured CD4+ T cells. TCRdb reanalysed the PCR reads using MiXCR and keeps one entry per CDR3 protein. The sample includes nearly 15,000 distinct CDR3 sequences, about 44% of them seen just once. With 5 bases clipped from V and 10 bases from J, the junction kept 10 bases outside the gene matches. The CDR3 loop spans 16 amino acids. Germline CDR1 is SGHTA and CDR2 is FQGNSA.

The sample taken for sequencing was CD4+ T cells from blood, cultured in vitro. This clonotype was sampled from a human donor who had recovered from COVID-19. The chain carries TRBV7-2 and TRBJ2-1, with 14 bases matching TRBD2. CDR3 in DNA: TGTGCCAGCAGCGTCCCCGGGACTAGCGGGAGCTGGGAGCAGTTCTTC. Residues: CASSVPGTSGSWEQFF.